This TCR beta chain derives from a study of monozygotic twins with inflammatory bowel disease. Each of the TCR libraries took roughly 4,000 ng of total RNA. After re-calling the 5' RACE reads, TCRdb lists one entry per CDR3 protein, DNA absent. The repertoire table contains around 230,000 distinct CDR3 sequences. CDR1 is SGHTA, CDR2 FQGNSA, per germline. This CDR3 region has 14 residues. The J gene is TRBJ1-2, the V gene TRBV7-2. The source is a human donor with ulcerative colitis or Crohn's disease, or a healthy co-twin of an affected twin (not recorded which). The sequenced sample was blood. This CDR3 is CASSFGMGDYGYTF.